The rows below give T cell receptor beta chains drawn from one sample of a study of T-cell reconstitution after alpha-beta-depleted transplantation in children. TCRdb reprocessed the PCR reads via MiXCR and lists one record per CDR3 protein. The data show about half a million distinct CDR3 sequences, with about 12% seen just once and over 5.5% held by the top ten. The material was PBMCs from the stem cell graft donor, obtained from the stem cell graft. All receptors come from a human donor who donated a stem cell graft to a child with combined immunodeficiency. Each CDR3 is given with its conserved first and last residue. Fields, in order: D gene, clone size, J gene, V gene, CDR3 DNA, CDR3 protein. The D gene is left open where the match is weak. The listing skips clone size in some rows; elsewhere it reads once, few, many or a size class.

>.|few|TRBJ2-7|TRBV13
TGTGCCAGCAGCCCAGACTCAGTCCCCTACGAGCAGTACTTC
CASSPDSVPYEQYF
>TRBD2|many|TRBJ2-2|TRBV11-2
TGTGCCAGCAGCCTACGGGGGGTAGGGACCGGGGAGCTGTTTTTT
CASSLRGVGTGELFF
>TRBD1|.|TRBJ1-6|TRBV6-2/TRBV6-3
TGTGCCATTGCGACAGGGAGGAATTCACCCCTCCACTTT
CAIATGRNSPLHF
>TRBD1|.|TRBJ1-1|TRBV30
TGTGCCTGGAACACAGGGGGCACTGAAGCTTTCTTT
CAWNTGGTEAFF
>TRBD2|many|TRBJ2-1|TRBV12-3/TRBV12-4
TGTGCCAGCAGTTTATTTGGCGGGAGAGTAAATGAGCAGTTCTTC
CASSLFGGRVNEQFF
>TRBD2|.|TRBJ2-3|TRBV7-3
TGTGCCAGCAGCTTAAGGGGGGGGTCCGATACGCAGTATTTT
CASSLRGGSDTQYF
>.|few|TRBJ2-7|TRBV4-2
TGTGCCAGCAGCCAAGATCTTATGGGAAAGCAGTACTTC
CASSQDLMGKQYF
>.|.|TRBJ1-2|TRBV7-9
TGTGCCAGCAGCTTAGTAGGAGGGGGACATGGCTACACCTTC
CASSLVGGGHGYTF
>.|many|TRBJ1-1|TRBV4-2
TGTGCCAGCAGCCAAGGGTTCATGAACACTGAAGCTTTCTTT
CASSQGFMNTEAFF
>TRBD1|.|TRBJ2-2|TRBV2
TGTGCCAGCAGTCCCCGCGCTAGGGGGCGCGGAACCGGGGAGCTGTTTTTT
CASSPRARGRGTGELFF
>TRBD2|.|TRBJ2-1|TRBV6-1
TGTGCCAGCAGTGAGTGTTGGACTGAGGCTAGCGGGAGTTTAGCCAATGAGCAGTTCTTC
CASSECWTEASGSLANEQFF
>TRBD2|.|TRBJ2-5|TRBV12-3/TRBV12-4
TGTGCCAGCAGTGCTCGGGGGGGCCAAGAGACCCAGTACTTC
CASSARGGQETQYF
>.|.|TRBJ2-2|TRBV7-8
TGTGCCAGCAGAAGCACAACGAACACCGGGGAGCTGTTTTTT
CASRSTTNTGELFF
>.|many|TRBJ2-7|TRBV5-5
TGTGCCAGCAGCTTCAGGGGTCGGGACGAGCAGTACTTC
CASSFRGRDEQYF
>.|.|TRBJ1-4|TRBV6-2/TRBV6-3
TGTGCCAGCAGTTACTCGTCTTGGGGTGGAAAACTGTTTTTT
CASSYSSWGGKLFF
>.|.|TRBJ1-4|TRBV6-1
TGTGCCAGCAGCACGCCCCGGGAGGGGCCTAATGAAAAACTGTTTTTT
CASSTPREGPNEKLFF
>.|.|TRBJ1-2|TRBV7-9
TGTGCCAGCAGTCCGATGGTGGGCTACACCTTC
CASSPMVGYTF
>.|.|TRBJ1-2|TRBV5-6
TGTGCCAGCAGCTGGCGATCCGGACACCGAGTAGAAGGCTACACCTTC
CASSWRSGHRVEGYTF
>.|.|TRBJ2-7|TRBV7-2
TGTGCCAGCAGCCCCCACGGGTACTCCTACGAGCAGTACTTC
CASSPHGYSYEQYF
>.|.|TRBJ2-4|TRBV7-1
TGTGCCAGCAGCTCGGGGCTCGAGGGCATTCAGTACTTC
CASSSGLEGIQYF
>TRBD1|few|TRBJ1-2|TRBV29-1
TGCAGCGTTGAAATGGGGACAGGGGGAGATGGCTACACCTTC
CSVEMGTGGDGYTF
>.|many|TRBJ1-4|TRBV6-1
TGTGCCAGCAGGCCCCGTGGACGGACTAGATATGAAAAACTGTTTTTT
CASRPRGRTRYEKLFF
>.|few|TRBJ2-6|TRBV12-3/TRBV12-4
TGTGCCAGCAGTCACCAGGGCCCCTCCTCTGGGGCCAACGTCCTGACTTTC
CASSHQGPSSGANVLTF
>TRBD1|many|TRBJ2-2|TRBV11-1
TGTGCCAGCAGCTTATATCAGGGGGCTGGTGAGAGGCACGGGGAGCTGTTTTTT
CASSLYQGAGERHGELFF
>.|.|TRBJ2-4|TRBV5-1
TGCGCCAGCAGCTTGGAAGGGACCCTACTAGCCAAAAACATTCAGTACTTC
CASSLEGTLLAKNIQYF
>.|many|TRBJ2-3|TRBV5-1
TGCGCCAGCAGCTTGGGCAGGGTCGAGACAGATACGCAGTATTTT
CASSLGRVETDTQYF
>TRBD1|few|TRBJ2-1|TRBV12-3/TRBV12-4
TGTGCCAGCGGTCTTCTTCCGGGACAGGGGGACAATGAGCAGTTCTTC
CASGLLPGQGDNEQFF
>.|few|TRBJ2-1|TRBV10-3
TGTGCCATCAGTGAATTGGCGTCGCGAGGAACTGATTACAATGAGCAGTTCTTC
CAISELASRGTDYNEQFF
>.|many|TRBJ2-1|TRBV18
TGTGCCAGCTCACCACTGGACACTCTTGGTGAGCAGTTCTTC
CASSPLDTLGEQFF
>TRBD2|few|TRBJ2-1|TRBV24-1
TGTGCCACCAGTGTCACTAGCGGGGGGCCTATCTACAATGAGCAGTTCTTC
CATSVTSGGPIYNEQFF
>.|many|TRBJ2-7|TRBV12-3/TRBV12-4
TGTGCCAGCAGGGGACCGAGGAACGAGCAGTACTTC
CASRGPRNEQYF
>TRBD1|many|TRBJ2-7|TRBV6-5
TGTGCCACGCAGGACAGGGAGTCCTACGAGCAGTACTTC
CATQDRESYEQYF
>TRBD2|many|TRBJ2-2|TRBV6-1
TGTGCCAGCAGTCATCTCCGACTAGCGGGGGCCCACACCGGGGAGCTGTTTTTT
CASSHLRLAGAHTGELFF
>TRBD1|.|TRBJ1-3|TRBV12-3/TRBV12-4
TGTGCCAGCAGGTCTGGGACAGATACCTCTGGAAACACCATATATTTT
CASRSGTDTSGNTIYF
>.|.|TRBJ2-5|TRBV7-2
TGTGCCAGCAGTCACGGGGAGCTACAAGAGACCCAGTACTTC
CASSHGELQETQYF
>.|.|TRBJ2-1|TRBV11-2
TGTGCCAGCAGCTTAGCCGTTGAGCAGTTCTTC
CASSLAVEQFF
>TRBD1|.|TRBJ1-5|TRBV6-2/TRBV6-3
TGTGCCAGCAGAACAGGGGTTCCAACTCAGCCCCAGCATTTT
CASRTGVPTQPQHF
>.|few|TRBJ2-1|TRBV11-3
TGTGCCAGCAGCCCATCCATCCGTTCTGAGCAGTTCTTC
CASSPSIRSEQFF
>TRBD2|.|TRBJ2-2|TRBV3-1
TGTGCCAGCAGCCAAGAACTAGCGGACTACACCGGGGAGCTGTTTTTT
CASSQELADYTGELFF
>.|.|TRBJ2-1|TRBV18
TGTGCCAGCTCGCGACCATTGGTGTCCAATGAGCAGTTCTTC
CASSRPLVSNEQFF
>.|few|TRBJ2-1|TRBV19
TGTGCCAGTAGTATGCAGGAGGGCGAGCAGTTCTTC
CASSMQEGEQFF
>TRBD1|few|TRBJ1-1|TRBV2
TGTGCCAGCAGTGTCACCGGGACAGGGGCGACCGGAGCTTTCTTT
CASSVTGTGATGAFF
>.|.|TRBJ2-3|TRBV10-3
TGTGCCATCGGAGCAGGGTTGGCAGATACGCAGTATTTT
CAIGAGLADTQYF
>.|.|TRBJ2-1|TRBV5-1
TGCGCCAGCCGTCGCTCCTACAATGAGCAGTTCTTC
CASRRSYNEQFF
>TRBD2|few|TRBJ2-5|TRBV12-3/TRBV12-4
TGTGCCAGCAGCTTTGGACTAGCGGGAACGGAGACCCAGTACTTC
CASSFGLAGTETQYF
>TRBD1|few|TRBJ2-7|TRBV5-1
TGCGCCAGCAGCTTCGGGACAGACCTCTACGAGCAGTACTTC
CASSFGTDLYEQYF
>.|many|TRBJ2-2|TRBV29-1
TGCAGCGTTGAACGTGGAGGCCCCACCGGGGAGCTGTTTTTT
CSVERGGPTGELFF
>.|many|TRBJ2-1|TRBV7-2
TGTGCCAGCAGTCATAGTACGGTCTCCTACAATGAGCAGTTCTTC
CASSHSTVSYNEQFF
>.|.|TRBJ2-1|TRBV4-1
TGCGCCAGCAGCCAAGTAGGTTACGAGAGCTCCTACAATGAGCAGTTCTTC
CASSQVGYESSYNEQFF
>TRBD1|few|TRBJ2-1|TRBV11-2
TGTGCCAGCAGCGGATACAGGGGGCGCGGGCAGTTCTTC
CASSGYRGRGQFF
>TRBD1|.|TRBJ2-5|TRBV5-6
TGTGCCAGCAGCTGGGGACAGGGAAAAAAAGAGACCCAGTACTTC
CASSWGQGKKETQYF
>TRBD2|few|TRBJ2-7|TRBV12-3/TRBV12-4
TGTGCCAGCGGCAATATAGCGGGCGACTACGAGCAGTACTTC
CASGNIAGDYEQYF